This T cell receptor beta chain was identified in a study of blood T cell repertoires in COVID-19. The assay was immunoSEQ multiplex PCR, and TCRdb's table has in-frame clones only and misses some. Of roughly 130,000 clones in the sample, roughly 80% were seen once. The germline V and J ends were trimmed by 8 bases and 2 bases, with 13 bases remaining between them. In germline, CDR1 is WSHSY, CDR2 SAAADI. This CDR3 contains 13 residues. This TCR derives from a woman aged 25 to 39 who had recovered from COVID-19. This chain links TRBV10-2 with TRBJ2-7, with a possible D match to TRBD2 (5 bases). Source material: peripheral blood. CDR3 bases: TGCGCCAGCTCGGACTCAAGTCCCTACGAGCAGTACTTC. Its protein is CASSDSSPYEQYF.